This TCR beta chain derives from a study of CD8 T cells in Susac syndrome. CD8+ and CD4+ T cells were negatively isolated; TEMRA cells were FACS-enriched. Reverse transcription of about 0.5 to 1 ug RNA used random hexamers. A single record per CDR3 protein comes from TCRdb applying MiXCR to the immunoSEQ multiplex PCR reads. Among roughly 200,000 distinct CDR3 sequences, around 95% were seen once, and the ten largest hold about 0.093%. Material for sequencing was CD4+ T cells from PBMCs. This TCR came from a human donor with multiple sclerosis.

Here the CDR3 reads CASSSGWGRRKFF. CDR3 bases: TGTGCCAGCAGTTCGGGTTGGGGGAGGCGGAAGTTCTTC. This rearrangement joins TRBV12-3 or TRBV12-4 to TRBJ2-1; possible D gene TRBD2, 6 bases. The CDR3 has 13 residues. Trimming removed 4 bases at V and 14 bases at J, with 18 bases between.